The TCR beta chain described here comes from a study of CD8+CD57+ T cells in acquired aplastic anemia (dated by TCRdb to the late 2010s). For the study in its entirety: On average, sorted CD4+ and CD8+ cells yielded roughly 3.4 ug of extracted DNA, with a range of about 0.17 to 27.4 ug. CD8+CD57+ expansion was defined as frequency above the mean frequency observed in healthy subjects.

Broad study findings and their caveats: Although 25 to 30 CD8+ CDR3 sequences were shared by patients and controls, these sequences appeared highly expressed in patients and within the immunodominant clones of patients. CD8+ Simpson's diversity did not differ significantly between patients and healthy controls (P=0.060).

Genomic DNA was used as template for profiling of TCR beta VDJ combinations and CDR3 sequences. An Illumina HiSeq 2000 was used for TCR repertoire sequencing. From the authors' description of their analysis: TRBV/TRBJ rearrangement plots, CDR3 size and DJ length profiles, and Simpson's diversity index were used to evaluate the repertoires. The most abundant DNA sequence in the deep sequencing data was defined as the immunodominant clone. CDR3 amino acid sequences were checked for sharing across subjects and were also compared against the VDJdb database and published repertoires. TCRdb cleaned the public reads at Q25 with fastp, built clones with MiXCR and kept in-frame beta chains. Each entry merges the rows of one CDR3 protein and shows their most common DNA and genes. The V and J calls here are based on TCRdb, not the publication. The sample table records hundreds of thousands of distinct CDR3 sequences; more than 25% of these occur just once. 0.7% to 1% of the sample belongs to the ten largest clones.

As for this clonotype: The target of this receptor is not known. It has no much larger one-base neighbor in the sample; base qualities were not kept.

The patients picked for sequencing were ones in whom flow cytometry had shown an expansion of CD8+CD57+ cells. Every patient had severe acquired aplastic anemia, diagnosed using the International Study of Aplastic Anemia and Agranulocytosis and Camitta criteria. Patients had received no therapy at the time of blood sampling. In this study, sorted CD4+ and CD8+ T cells from the blood of healthy subjects and of severe aplastic anemia patients had their TCR repertoires deep-sequenced. In the USA, patient enrollment took place under clinicaltrials.gov protocols 00001620, 01623167, 00001397, 00071045, 00081523 and 00961064. Ficoll-Paque density gradient centrifugation was used to isolate peripheral blood mononuclear cells. Before DNA was extracted, CD4+ and CD8+ T cells were sorted using either FACS or magnetic beads. The CDR3, from cysteine to phenylalanine, totals 14 residues. The only DNA kept is the CDR3, 42 bases in frame from the first base. The trim is 2 bases for V and 6 bases for J, with a gap of 11 bases between the germline ends. CDR1 SGHTA and CDR2 FQGNSA are derived from the germline V gene.

The sequenced sample consisted of sorted CD4+, CD8+, or CD8+CD57+ T cells (not recorded which) from PBMCs. This receptor chain uses TRBV7-2 and TRBJ1-5, with a tentative D gene TRBD1 over 5 matching bases. The receptor was isolated from a human donor with aplastic anemia. The DNA sequence is given as TGTGCCAGCAGCTTATTGGCGAGGGGTCAGCCCCAGCATTTT. This gives the protein CASSLLARGQPQHF.